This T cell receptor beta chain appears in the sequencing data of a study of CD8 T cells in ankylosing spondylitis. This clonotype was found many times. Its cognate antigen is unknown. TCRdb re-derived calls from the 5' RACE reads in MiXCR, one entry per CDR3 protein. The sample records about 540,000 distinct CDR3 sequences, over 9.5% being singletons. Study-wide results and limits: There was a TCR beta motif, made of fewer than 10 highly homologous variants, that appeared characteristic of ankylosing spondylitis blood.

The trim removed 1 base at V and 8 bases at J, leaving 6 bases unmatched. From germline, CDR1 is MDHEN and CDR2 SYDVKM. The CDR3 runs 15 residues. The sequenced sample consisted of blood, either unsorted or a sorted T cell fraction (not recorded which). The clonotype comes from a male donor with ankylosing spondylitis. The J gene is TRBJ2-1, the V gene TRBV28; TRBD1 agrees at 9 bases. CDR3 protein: CASSLSGQGIYEQFF. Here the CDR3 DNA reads TGTGCCAGCAGTTTATCCGGACAGGGGATCTATGAGCAGTTCTTC. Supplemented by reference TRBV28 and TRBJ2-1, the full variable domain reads DVKVTQSSRYLVKRTGEKVFLECVQDMDHENMFWYRQDPGLGLRLIYFSYDVKMKEKGDIPEGYSVSREKKERFSLILESASTNQTSMYLCASSLSGQGIYEQFFGPGTRLTVL.